This T cell receptor beta chain was observed in a study of T cell changes during pregnancy in multiple sclerosis (dated by TCRdb to about 2019). Background for the entire study: Changes in the T cell repertoire over the course of pregnancy were examined in this study in women with multiple sclerosis.

Preparation of the library involved the immunoSEQ multiplex PCR assay. TCRdb obtained this table from immuneACCESS and retained in-frame rearrangements with V and J assigned. These tables miss some clones; where compared with another copy, unresolved V genes account for less than half of the shortfall, and the remainder is unexplained. The sample table shows 44,000 or so clones, and 85% to 90% are seen once. Of the sample, under 1.5% falls within the top ten clones. Of note for this clone: The clone's antigen remains unknown. A read error may account for a junction end that differs from germline.

Counted from cysteine to phenylalanine, this CDR3 has 16 amino acids. Only the CDR3 DNA is retained, 48 bases long and in frame from the first base. The germline V gene specifies SGDLS as CDR1 and YYNGEE as CDR2. The TCR was taken from a female donor in good health, enrolled as a control in a pregnancy study. The chain is assembled from TRBV9 and TRBJ2-3; 5 matching bases give a weak D call of TRBD1. The source material was peripheral blood, sampled in the first trimester of pregnancy. CDR3 loop: CASNVGSGVGADTQYF. The nucleotides read TGTGCCAGCAACGTAGGATCCGGAGTAGGGGCAGATACGCAGTATTTT.